Listed here are 25 T cell receptor beta chains from one sample, sequenced in a study of T cell repertoires in ileal Crohn's disease. Some clones are missing from TCRdb's copy, which holds only in-frame ones; the method was immunoSEQ multiplex PCR. This sample yields 15,000 or so clones, of which approximately 94% are seen a single time; around 3.2% belongs to the top ten. Sequenced input: ileal tissue. These receptors came from an adult with Crohn's disease.

The chain combines TRBV6-1 with TRBJ1-4; 9 positions agree with TRBD1. The CDR3 covers 15 residues. V lost 2 bases, J lost 5 bases, and 3 bases stayed unmatched. The V gene's germline CDR1 is MNHNS and CDR2 SASEGT. Here the CDR3 DNA reads TGTGCCAGCAGTGAAACCGGGACAGGGAATGAAAAACTGTTTTTT. Encoded protein: CASSETGTGNEKLFF.

The chain employs TRBV25-1 and TRBJ2-7; 7 nucleotides match TRBD2. This CDR3 is 13 amino acids long. Germline CDR1 reads MGHDK; CDR2 reads SYGVNS. After removal of 5 bases from V and 1 base from J, the junction contained 2 bases not matched to a gene. CDR3 sequence reads: CASSFGGSYEQYF. The CDR3, as DNA: TGTGCCAGCAGTTTCGGGGGGTCCTACGAGCAGTACTTC.

The V and J genes are TRBV7-2 and TRBJ1-2; TRBD1 matches 7 bases. CDR1 and CDR2 (germline): SGHTA, FQGNSA. The CDR3 runs 16 residues. V gave up 2 bases and J gave up 2 bases; unmatched junction bases: 8. The CDR3 DNA reads TGTGCCAGCAGCTTACTACCGGGACAGCTAAACTATGGCTACACCTTC. Translation: CASSLLPGQLNYGYTF.

This clone was picked up one time. This rearrangement joins TRBV4-1 to TRBJ2-3; TRBD1 matches 7 bases. This CDR3 has 16 amino acids. With V trimmed by 1 base and J by 6 bases, 10 bases remained unmatched. CDR1 and CDR2 (germline): MGHRA, YSYEKL. The CDR3 DNA reads TGCGCCAGCAGCCAAGTGCCGGGACAGATAGTCGATACGCAGTATTTT. Translated, it gives CASSQVPGQIVDTQYF.

The chain recombines TRBV7-9 with TRBJ1-4, with 7 bases aligning to TRBD1. CDR3 size: 15 residues. After removal of 4 bases from V and 4 bases from J, the junction contained 6 bases not matched to a gene. Germline CDR1 and CDR2: SEHNR and FQNEAQ (reference sequence). In DNA form, the CDR3 reads TGTGCCAGCAGCTCGATACAGGGGTTTAATGAAAAACTGTTTTTT. Its protein product is CASSSIQGFNEKLFF. The variable domain in full, with the rest retrieved from reference TRBV7-9 and TRBJ1-4, is DTGVSQNPRHKITKRGQNVTFRCDPISEHNRLYWYRQTLGQGPEFLTYFQNEAQLEKSRLLSDRFSAERPKGSFSTLEIQRTEQGDSAMYLCASSSIQGFNEKLFFGSGTQLSVL.

The V call is TRBV5-8, the J call TRBJ2-7; D call uncertain. Trimming took off 4 bases at V and 1 base at J, with 9 bases between the two ends. CDR3 length: 13 amino acids. Germline V gene lookup returns CDR1 SGHTS and CDR2 YDEGEE. The CDR3 region is CASSGVNSYEQYF. The CDR3 DNA follows: TGTGCCAGCAGCGGAGTTAATTCCTACGAGCAGTACTTC. Based on the CDR3 plus reference TRBV5-8 and TRBJ2-7, the full variable domain is EAGVTQSPTHLIKTRGQQATLRCSPISGHTSVYWYQQALGLGLQFLLWYDEGEERNRGNFPPRFSGRQFPNYSSELNVNALELEDSALYLCASSGVNSYEQYFGPGTRLTVT.

The CDR3 nucleotides read TGTGCCAGCAGCTTGAAACCTAGCGGGGGCGCGAACACCGGGGAGCTGTTTTTT. Amino acid sequence: CASSLKPSGGANTGELFF. V gene TRBV5-5 combines with J gene TRBJ2-2; 10 positions match TRBD2. This CDR3 spans 18 amino acids. Germline lookup yields CDR1 SGHKS and CDR2 YYEKEE (reference sequence). The junction had 6 bases not matched to a gene; V was cut back by 1 base and J by 0 bases.

The chain is built from TRBV5-1 and TRBJ2-1; 13 bases are shared with TRBD2. Germline CDR1 and CDR2: SGHRS and YFSETQ. The ends lost 5 bases at V and 6 bases at J; junction bases unmatched: 8. There are 16 residues in the CDR3. CDR3 amino acids: CASRLTSGGVVNEQFF. Here the CDR3 DNA reads TGCGCCAGCAGACTTACTAGCGGGGGGGTCGTCAATGAGCAGTTCTTC.

This chain uses TRBV29-1 with TRBJ2-1; 9 bases are shared with TRBD2. CDR1 is SQVTM, CDR2 ANQGSEA, per germline. J lost 5 bases, V lost 6 bases, and 5 bases had no gene match. CDR3 length equals 13 residues. The CDR3 is CSVPASGDNEQFF. The CDR3 coding sequence is TGCAGCGTGCCGGCTAGCGGGGACAATGAGCAGTTCTTC.

The rearrangement joins TRBV5-1 to TRBJ1-1, with 8 bases that match TRBD1. The CDR3 runs 16 residues. Trimming at V came to 4 bases and at J to 1 base, leaving 9 bases not matched to a gene. Germline CDR1 and CDR2: SGHRS and YFSETQ. The CDR3 loop is CASSERQGRGNTEAFF. The CDR3 DNA reads TGCGCCAGCAGCGAGAGACAGGGGAGGGGGAACACTGAAGCTTTCTTT. Drawing the rest from reference TRBV5-1 and TRBJ1-1, the complete variable domain is KAGVTQTPRYLIKTRGQQVTLSCSPISGHRSVSWYQQTPGQGLQFLFEYFSETQRNKGNFPGRFSGRQFSNSRSEMNVSTLELGDSALYLCASSERQGRGNTEAFFGQGTRLTVV.

The V gene is TRBV7-9, the J gene TRBJ2-7; D gene ambiguous. This CDR3 comprises 14 residues. Trimming took 6 bases from V and 3 from J, leaving 15 bases between them. Germline CDR1 is SEHNR and CDR2 is FQNEAQ (reference sequence). The CDR3, as DNA: TGTGCCAGCAGTTCCCCCCTATACAGCTACGAGCAGTACTTC. Residues: CASSSPLYSYEQYF.

V is TRBV27 and J is TRBJ2-5; 10 bases map to TRBD1. Trimming cost V 6 bases and J 5 bases; bases outside gene matches: 9. Germline CDR1 and CDR2: MNHEY and SMNVEV (reference sequence). The CDR3 has 15 amino acids. The CDR3 loop is CASSPGQGGLETQYF. CDR3 DNA sequence: TGTGCCAGCAGCCCCGGACAGGGGGGGTTGGAGACCCAGTACTTC.

The gene calls are TRBV6-1 and TRBJ2-3; D ambiguous. V was pared by 7 bases and J by 2 bases, with 10 bases between. The CDR3 totals 13 residues. Germline V lookup: CDR1 MNHNS, CDR2 SASEGT. This CDR3 is CASMAVDTDTQYF. The CDR3 DNA reads as TGTGCCAGCATGGCGGTGGACACAGATACGCAGTATTTT.

This clone has just a few counts. The chain recombines TRBV7-3 with TRBJ2-2; perhaps TRBD1 as D (5 bases). CDR1 and CDR2 (germline): SGHTA, FQGTGA. The CDR3 extends over 13 amino acids. Trimming took off 6 bases at V and 3 bases at J, with 8 bases between the two ends. CDR3 sequence: CASSVRDTGELFF. The CDR3 nucleotides are TGTGCCAGCAGTGTCAGGGACACCGGGGAGCTGTTTTTT.

V usage is TRBV9 and J usage is TRBJ1-4, with TRBD1 identical over 9 bases. V was clipped by 4 bases and J by 7 bases; unmatched bases: 5. The V gene's germline CDR1 is SGDLS and CDR2 YYNGEE. The CDR3 extends over 14 amino acids. The CDR3 nucleotides are TGTGCCAGCAGCCGGACAGGGGCAGCTGAAAAACTGTTTTTT. Translated: CASSRTGAAEKLFF. The full variable domain, with the rest looked up from reference TRBV9 and TRBJ1-4, is DSGVTQTPKHLITATGQRVTLRCSPRSGDLSVYWYQQSLDQGLQFLIQYYNGEERAKGNILERFSAQQFPDLHSELNLSSLELGDSALYFCASSRTGAAEKLFFGSGTQLSVL.

The rearrangement joins TRBV7-9 to TRBJ1-2, with 7 bases fitting TRBD1. The CDR3 is made up of 13 amino acids. With 1 base clipped from V and 7 bases from J, the junction kept 3 bases outside the gene matches. CDR1 and CDR2 from the germline V gene are SEHNR and FQNEAQ (reference sequence). CDR3 region: CASSLGQGAGYTF. The DNA of the CDR3 is TGTGCCAGCAGCTTAGGACAGGGAGCTGGCTACACCTTC.

The rearrangement uses TRBV5-1 and TRBJ1-2; the D gene is possibly TRBD1 (5 bases). This CDR3 comprises 14 residues. V lost 3 bases, J lost 3 bases, and 12 bases lay in between. Germline V gives CDR1 SGHRS, CDR2 YFSETQ. The chain's CDR3 is CASSYTGGDYGYTF. The CDR3 DNA follows: TGCGCCAGCAGCTATACAGGCGGGGACTATGGCTACACCTTC.

The chain combines TRBV2 with TRBJ2-1, with a tentative D call TRBD1 (5 bases). CDR3 size: 16 residues. V gave up 3 bases and J gave up 4 bases, with 16 bases separating them. CDR1 and CDR2 from the germline V gene are SNHLY and FYNNEI. CDR3 region: CASSDRASVPYNEQFF. The CDR3 DNA follows: TGTGCCAGCAGTGACAGGGCCTCGGTGCCTTACAATGAGCAGTTCTTC.

The V and J genes are TRBV7-2 and TRBJ1-2; tentatively, D is TRBD1 (5 bases). Trimming removed 2 bases at V and 4 bases at J, with 20 bases between. Germline CDR1 is SGHTA and CDR2 is FQGNSA. The CDR3 spans 17 residues. The CDR3 DNA reads as TGTGCCAGCAGCTTAATAGGGGACTGGTCCACAGCCTATGGCTACACCTTC. Encoded protein: CASSLIGDWSTAYGYTF.

The chain combines TRBV15 with TRBJ1-1, with D possibly TRBD1 on 6 matching bases. The germline V gene encodes CDR1 LNHNV and CDR2 YYDKDF (reference sequence). The CDR3 loop spans 15 amino acids. Between the trimmed V and J ends, which lost 1 base and 7 bases, there was a span of 16 bases. CDR3 sequence: CATSRASDSRNEAFF. The DNA of the CDR3 is TGTGCCACCAGCAGAGCCTCGGACAGCCGTAATGAAGCTTTCTTT.

The sample holds one count of this clone. The rearrangement links TRBV6-5 to TRBJ1-1; no clear D. The CDR3 sequence is 13 residues long. Looked up from germline, CDR1 is MNHEY and CDR2 is SVGAGI. Trimming pared 6 bases from V and 1 base from J, leaving 9 bases between. The CDR3 loop reads CASRKTENTEAFF. The CDR3 coding sequence is TGTGCCAGCAGAAAAACAGAGAACACTGAAGCTTTCTTT.

The CDR3 loop is CASSLAPETQYF. CDR3 sequence (DNA): TGTGCCAGCAGCTTGGCCCCGGAGACCCAGTACTTC. The rearrangement joins TRBV5-6 to TRBJ2-5; D unresolved. The CDR3 is 12 residues long. Trimming removed 0 bases from V and 5 bases from J, with 5 bases in between. Germline CDR1 is SGHDT and CDR2 is YYEEEE.

The chain uses TRBV27 and TRBJ2-5; 10 positions agree with TRBD1. The CDR3 consists of 18 residues. V dropped 2 bases and J dropped 7; count of bases not matched to a gene: 16. CDR1 and CDR2 from the germline V gene are MNHEY and SMNVEV (reference sequence). The CDR3 DNA sequence: TGTGCCAGCAGTTTAAACCCCCCCGGGACAGGGGCTCTAGGGACCCAGTACTTC. Protein product: CASSLNPPGTGALGTQYF.

The chain combines TRBV7-2 with TRBJ1-2, with no clear D. The ends were cut back, 5 bases at V and 3 bases at J, with 16 bases in the middle. The CDR3 is made up of 15 amino acids. Germline CDR1 reads SGHTA; CDR2 reads FQGNSA. The CDR3 reads CASSPRRERDYGYTF. The CDR3 DNA reads as TGTGCCAGCAGCCCAAGGAGGGAGCGAGACTATGGCTACACCTTC. Supplemented by reference TRBV7-2 and TRBJ1-2, the full variable domain reads GAGVSQSPSNKVTEKGKDVELRCDPISGHTALYWYRQSLGQGLEFLIYFQGNSAPDKSGLPSDRFSAERTGGSVSTLTIQRTQQEDSAVYLCASSPRRERDYGYTFGSGTRLTVV.

The J gene is TRBJ2-2, the V gene TRBV2, with 8 bases matching TRBD2. The CDR3 length is 14 residues. CDR1 SNHLY and CDR2 FYNNEI come from the germline V gene. V trimming: 8 bases; J trimming: 4 bases; junction bases outside the gene matches: 6. As DNA, the CDR3 is TGTGCCAGCCGAACCGCGGGGGGCACCGGGGAGCTGTTTTTT. This gives the protein CASRTAGGTGELFF.